This note documents a single T cell receptor beta chain sequence. This specimen comes from a study of beta chain features in type 1 diabetes. Expressed TCRB transcripts were sequenced after all isolated RNA was converted to cDNA. Profiling relied on immunoSEQ multiplex PCR, and the TCRdb table lists in-frame clones only, not all of them. The sample lists approximately 150,000 clones, roughly 9.1% seen once, with 2.3% in the top ten. V was clipped by 3 bases and J by 1 base, with 13 bases between them. The CDR3 sequence is 16 residues long. Looked up from germline, CDR1 is MNHNS and CDR2 is SASEGT. The origin of this receptor is a woman aged 18-35 years in good health. The rearrangement uses TRBV6-1 and TRBJ1-5; D is unclear. The source material was central memory CD4+ T cells from blood. The CDR3 DNA sequence: TGTGCCAGCAGTGACCAAGTCTCCGCGAGCAATCAGCCCCAGCATTTT. It encodes CASSDQVSASNQPQHF.